The clone carrying this T cell receptor (beta chain) was detected many times. Antigen unknown. These data originate in a study of identical twins. Findings and caveats of the study: Invariant T cells like MAIT and iNKT could partly confound the zero-insertion analyses. The abundant beta clonotypes from cord blood had fewer insertions, and memory repertoires had none of this. Low generation probability was overrepresented in out-of-frame alpha sequences shared by twins.

Looked up from germline, CDR1 is SGHRS and CDR2 is YFSETQ. Trimming at V came to 1 base and at J to 8 bases, leaving 6 bases not matched to a gene. The CDR3 is 15 residues long. cDNA carried unique molecular identifiers, and a universal primer site was added by template switching. TCRdb re-called the 5' RACE reads with MiXCR, one entry per CDR3 protein. The data hold 300,000 to 350,000 distinct CDR3 sequences, with over 9% observed a single time. These data also featured in a second study, about yellow fever vaccine responses in identical twins.

The chain employs TRBV5-1 and TRBJ1-6; TRBD1 agrees at 7 bases. The specimen sequenced was CD8+ T cells sorted from blood. The origin of this receptor is a woman between 18 and 30 years old in good health. In nucleotides, the CDR3 is TGCGCCAGCAGCTTGCGCCAGGGGGAGGATTCACCCCTCCACTTT. Its protein is CASSLRQGEDSPLHF.